A selection of T cell receptor beta chains follows, all from one sample in a study of blood T cell repertoires in COVID-19. The data were produced by immunoSEQ multiplex PCR, yet TCRdb's version contains in-frame clones alone and is incomplete. The table has 120,000 to 150,000 clones, approximately 89% seen once. What was sequenced was peripheral blood. These receptors were collected from a human donor in a cohort sampled during active COVID-19. Each CDR3 is given with its conserved first and last residue. A D gene is named only where the DNA matches it firmly. Clone size is shown for a subset of rows, as once, few, many or a class of expanded clone.

>once|NA|TRBV6-6|TRBJ1-6|14
TGTGCCAGCAGTTACTCGGGCAGGTCTTCACCCCTCCACTTT
CASSYSGRSSPLHF
>NA|TRBD1|TRBV29-1|TRBJ2-2|12
TGCAGCGTTGTACAGGGGACCGGGGAGCTGTTTTTT
CSVVQGTGELFF
>NA|NA|TRBV2|TRBJ1-2|13
TGTGCCAGCAGTGACCCGACTCGCTATGGCTACACCTTC
CASSDPTRYGYTF
>NA|TRBD1|TRBV14|TRBJ1-2|15
TGTGCCAGCAGCCAGGCGGGACAGGGGGCATGGGGCTACACCTTC
CASSQAGQGAWGYTF
>NA|TRBD2|TRBV14|TRBJ2-3|19
TGTGCCAGCAGCCAAGACCCACTACGGGGACTAGTTACGGTCCAAACGCAGTATTTT
CASSQDPLRGLVTVQTQYF
>NA|NA|TRBV30|TRBJ1-6|14
TGTGCCTGGTCTGACCAGGGAGGTAATTCACCCCTCCACTTT
CAWSDQGGNSPLHF
>NA|TRBD2|TRBV6-5|TRBJ2-3|15
TGTGCCAGCTTCGGTAGCGGGGGGGCCACAGATACGCAGTATTTT
CASFGSGGATDTQYF
>NA|TRBD1|TRBV7-8|TRBJ2-7|14
TGTGCCAGCAGCTTCCGGGACAGGGGGTGGGAGCAGTACTTC
CASSFRDRGWEQYF
>NA|NA|TRBV7-9|TRBJ2-3|15
TGTGCCAGCACCCAACTTGTAACGATTTCAGATACGCAGTATTTT
CASTQLVTISDTQYF
>NA|TRBD1|TRBV10-1|TRBJ1-6|14
TGCGCCAGCAGTGAGTCAGGGGGCGCTTCACCCCTCCACTTT
CASSESGGASPLHF
>NA|NA|TRBV5-5|TRBJ2-3|16
TGTGCCAGCAGCTCCCCGACCCAGCGGGGCACAGATACGCAGTATTTT
CASSSPTQRGTDTQYF
>NA|NA|TRBV9|TRBJ2-1|13
TGTGCCAGCAGCGTAGTGGGGCCATTACAGCAGTTCTTC
CASSVVGPLQQFF
>NA|NA|TRBV2|TRBJ1-2|15
TGTGCCAGCAGGATGGGGGACACCGCTAACTATGGCTACACCTTC
CASRMGDTANYGYTF
>few|NA|TRBV27|TRBJ2-3|14
TGTGCCTCAGCAGGGGGACTCAGCACAGATACGCAGTATTTT
CASAGGLSTDTQYF
>NA|NA|TRBV4-3|TRBJ1-6|18
TGCGCCAGCAGCCAAGCGGCCAGGCAGAGCTCCTATAATTCACCCCTCCACTTT
CASSQAARQSSYNSPLHF
>NA|TRBD1|TRBV7-3|TRBJ1-4|16
TGTGCCAGCAGCTTAAACGGACAGGGGGCGCGTGAAAAACTGTTTTTT
CASSLNGQGAREKLFF
>NA|TRBD2|TRBV7-8|TRBJ2-5|18
TGTGCCAGCAGCTTACTTCCCCGGACTAGCGCCACCACAGAGACCCAGTACTTC
CASSLLPRTSATTETQYF
>NA|NA|TRBV5-8|TRBJ1-5|14
TGTGCCAGCAGCACCTACAGTTTGAATCAGCCCCAGCATTTT
CASSTYSLNQPQHF
>NA|TRBD2|TRBV20-1|TRBJ2-5|11
TGCAGCGGGAGGGTAGCTGGGACCCAGTACTTC
CSGRVAGTQYF
>NA|NA|TRBV19|TRBJ1-2|13
TGTGCCAGTAGGATACTCGGGAGTTATGGCTACACCTTC
CASRILGSYGYTF
>NA|NA|TRBV14|TRBJ2-7|15
TGTGCCAGCAGCGAAGCCAGATATACTACCTACGAGCAGTACTTC
CASSEARYTTYEQYF
>NA|TRBD2|TRBV18|TRBJ2-3|15
TGTGCCAGCTCTCCGTTGGCCGGGACTAGCGGTGCGCAGTATTTT
CASSPLAGTSGAQYF
>NA|NA|TRBV30|TRBJ2-1|13
TGTGCCTGGCATCTGGGGGGGCCAAGTGAGCAGTTCTTC
CAWHLGGPSEQFF
>NA|TRBD2|TRBV19|TRBJ2-2|18
TGTGCCAGTAGTCTTAGCGGGGGGGCTCTTATGAACACCGGGGAGCTGTTTTTT
CASSLSGGALMNTGELFF
>NA|NA|TRBV6-1|TRBJ1-5|14
TGTGCCAGCAGTGAGTCGCACTACAATCAGCCCCAGCATTTT
CASSESHYNQPQHF
>NA|NA|TRBV6-2/TRBV6-3|TRBJ2-1|15
TGTGCCAGCAGTCCCATGGGGGGCTCCTACAATGAGCAGTTCTTC
CASSPMGGSYNEQFF
>NA|NA|TRBV2|TRBJ2-5|15
TGTGCCAGCAGTGAACGGCCCGGGGGACAAGAGACCCAGTACTTC
CASSERPGGQETQYF
>NA|TRBD1|TRBV7-9|TRBJ2-7|14
TGTGCCAGCAGCTTAGCGACAGGGTCCCACGAGCAGTACTTC
CASSLATGSHEQYF
>NA|TRBD2|TRBV14|TRBJ2-1|15
TGTGCCAGCAGAACTAGCGGGGGGGCCCCCAATGAGCAGTTCTTC
CASRTSGGAPNEQFF
>NA|TRBD1|TRBV7-3|TRBJ2-1|15
TGTGCCAGCAGCGCGGACAGGGCCACCTACAATGAGCAGTTCTTC
CASSADRATYNEQFF
>NA|NA|TRBV7-3|TRBJ2-7|15
TGTGCCAGCAGCTTAAGGCAGGGTGGCGCCTACGAGCAGTACTTC
CASSLRQGGAYEQYF
>NA|NA|TRBV7-9|TRBJ2-7|13
TGTGCCAGCAGAAATACAAATACCTACGAGCAGTACTTC
CASRNTNTYEQYF
>NA|NA|TRBV11-2|TRBJ2-7|16
TGTGCCAGCAGCTTAGATAGGAGCGCTTCCGTCTACGAGCAGTACTTC
CASSLDRSASVYEQYF
>NA|NA|TRBV25-1|TRBJ1-6|13
TGTGCCAGCAGGCCCAGGGCGGATTCACCCCTCCACTTT
CASRPRADSPLHF
>NA|NA|TRBV6-5|TRBJ1-2|16
TGTGCCAGCAGTTACTCGACGGGGTCCCACTTAAATGGCTACACCTTC
CASSYSTGSHLNGYTF
>NA|NA|TRBV7-9|TRBJ2-2|16
TGTGCCAGCAGCTTAGGGGTGGGGCAGAACACCGGGGAGCTGTTTTTT
CASSLGVGQNTGELFF
>NA|NA|TRBV2|TRBJ1-1|14
TGTGCCAGCGGCAAAAGGGAAGGGGGCACTGAAGCTTTCTTT
CASGKREGGTEAFF
>NA|TRBD1|TRBV7-2|TRBJ1-2|15
TGTGCCAGCAGCCCGGGACAGGTGACGGTCTATGGCTACACCTTC
CASSPGQVTVYGYTF
>many|NA|TRBV28|TRBJ2-7|14
TGTGCCAGCAGTCTCCTACAGGGAAGGTACGAGCAGTACTTC
CASSLLQGRYEQYF
>NA|NA|TRBV30|TRBJ2-7|14
TGTGCCTGGAACCCAACTAGCTACTCCTACGAGCAGTACTTC
CAWNPTSYSYEQYF
>many|NA|TRBV13|TRBJ2-5|14
TGTGCCAGCAGCTTAGGGGGCCCCCAAGAGACCCAGTACTTC
CASSLGGPQETQYF
>few|NA|TRBV25-1|TRBJ1-2|15
TGTGCCAGCAGTGAATTGGGCCGTTCTAACTATGGCTACACCTTC
CASSELGRSNYGYTF
>NA|TRBD1|TRBV6-6|TRBJ1-6|16
TGTGCCAGCAGTCCCAGAGGGGGCACTCAGGATTCACCCCTCCACTTT
CASSPRGGTQDSPLHF
>NA|NA|TRBV6-1|TRBJ1-1|14
TGTGCCAGCAGTGAGGGCCCGGCGAACACTGAAGCTTTCTTT
CASSEGPANTEAFF
>once|NA|TRBV4-1|TRBJ1-5|14
TGCGCCAGCAGCCAAGTTACTCCTGGTCGGCCCCAGCATTTT
CASSQVTPGRPQHF
>NA|TRBD2|TRBV7-9|TRBJ2-1|16
TGTGCCAGCAGCTCCCTGACTAGCGGGCACCACAATGAGCAGTTCTTC
CASSSLTSGHHNEQFF
>NA|NA|TRBV13|TRBJ2-7|12
TGTGCCAGCAGAGCCGGCGGTTACGAGCAGTACTTC
CASRAGGYEQYF
>NA|NA|TRBV2|TRBJ2-3|14
TGTGCCAGCACTTTTGTCCTAAGCACAGATACGCAGTATTTT
CASTFVLSTDTQYF
>once|NA|TRBV5-4|TRBJ2-7|14
TGTGCCAGCAGCTCCCAGCAGGGGTTCTACGAGCAGTACTTC
CASSSQQGFYEQYF
>NA|NA|TRBV5-1|TRBJ2-1|15
TGCGCCAGCAGCTTGGTGCTTTCGGACTCTCATGAGCAGTTCTTC
CASSLVLSDSHEQFF
>NA|TRBD1|TRBV5-6|TRBJ2-7|15
TGTGCCAGCAGCTTCCAGGGACAGGGGACTTACGAGCAGTACTTC
CASSFQGQGTYEQYF
>NA|NA|TRBV11-2|TRBJ1-3|14
TGTGCCAGCAGCTTAGCCATTCCTGGAAACACCATATATTTT
CASSLAIPGNTIYF
>NA|TRBD2|TRBV11-1|TRBJ2-3|15
TGTGCCAGCAGCGTCGGCGGGGGGGTCACAGATACGCAGTATTTT
CASSVGGGVTDTQYF
>NA|TRBD2|TRBV5-6|TRBJ2-5|17
TGTGCCAGCAGCCGAACTACTAGCGGGGGTGGACAAGAGACCCAGTACTTC
CASSRTTSGGGQETQYF
>NA|NA|TRBV3-1/TRBV3-2|TRBJ2-1|15
TGTGCCAGCAGCCAATGGGGGCGTTCCTACAATGAGCAGTTCTTC
CASSQWGRSYNEQFF
>once|NA|TRBV15|TRBJ1-5|15
TGTGCCACAAGGGACATAAATTATAGCAATCAGCCCCAGCATTTT
CATRDINYSNQPQHF
>NA|NA|TRBV27|TRBJ2-2|16
TGTGCCAGCAGTTCATCCCCCAGGGGGAACACCGGGGAGCTGTTTTTT
CASSSSPRGNTGELFF
>NA|NA|TRBV12-3/TRBV12-4|TRBJ1-1|13
TGTGCCAGCAGTTTGGACATTGATAACGAAGCTTTCTTT
CASSLDIDNEAFF
>NA|NA|TRBV23-1|TRBJ1-6|16
TGCGCCAGCAGTCCCCACTATAGGTCCTATAATTCACCCCTCCACTTT
CASSPHYRSYNSPLHF
>NA|TRBD2|TRBV2|TRBJ2-1|15
TGTGCCAGCAGTGTAGTGACTAGCGACTACAATGAGCAGTTCTTC
CASSVVTSDYNEQFF